One T cell receptor (beta chain) is described in this entry. This clone came up once. The antigen it binds to is not known. No much larger clonotype is one base removed from it; base qualities were not supplied. The sample originates from a study of technical replicates of blood from several donors (dated by TCRdb to about 2017). Library construction relied on the immunoSEQ multiplex PCR assay. Sourced from immuneACCESS, this table was stored by TCRdb with only in-frame sequences that have V and J called. A share of the clones is absent; for the studies checked, an unresolved V gene accounts for under half, and the remainder has no known explanation. This sample is represented by some 75,000 clones; 96% of them were singletons. Clones ranked in the top ten supply just over 0.3% of the sample. Based on the germline V gene, the CDR1 and CDR2 sequences are ENHRY and SYGVKD. From the cysteine through the phenylalanine, the CDR3 covers 13 amino acids. Kept here is only the CDR3 DNA, which spans 39 bases and is read in frame from base 1. The V end gives up 8 bases and the J end 6 bases, leaving 6 bases in the junction not matched to a gene.

The sequenced sample was T cells isolated from PBMCs. This TCR derives from a human donor in good health. The chain couples TRBV10-3 to TRBJ2-7; TRBD1 fits 11 bases in the junction. CDR3 region: CAIERDRGTEQYF. The DNA sequence is as follows: TGTGCCATCGAGCGGGACAGGGGGACCGAGCAGTACTTC.